This T cell receptor beta chain was obtained from a study of shared T cell receptors in the human thymus. Sequencing was performed with immunoSEQ multiplex PCR; in TCRdb, only in-frame clones are kept and a portion is missing. The profile shows 550,000 to 800,000 clones, 70% to 90% of them singletons. V gave up 4 bases and J gave up 4 bases, with 18 bases separating them. This CDR3 is built from 16 residues. Germline CDR1 reads SGHRS; CDR2 reads YFSETQ. These data also featured in a second study, about human thymus T cells.

The V and J genes are TRBV5-1 and TRBJ2-1; D unclear. The sample consisted of thymocytes. The TCR originated in a girl in the first two years of life with a congenital heart defect. CDR3 DNA: TGCGCCAGCAGCCTCCCAAACTCCCGACTGTACAATGAGCAGTTCTTC. Amino acid sequence: CASSLPNSRLYNEQFF.